This TCR beta chain was retrieved from a study of early T cells in non-severe SARS-CoV-2 infection. About the study: With bulk RNA from unsorted whole blood as input, sequencing yielded unpaired chains. Study-wide findings and caveats: Private and CD4 specificities were missed by VDJdb matching, which favored anti-spike CD8 responses.

Researchers tagged individual cDNA molecules with unique molecular identifiers. TCRdb called the 5' RACE reads again in MiXCR, with one record for every CDR3 protein. This sample has 50,000 or so distinct CDR3 sequences, with over 7% found just once. V was clipped by 3 bases and J by 6 bases, with 14 bases between them. Germline values: CDR1 LNHNV, CDR2 YYDKDF (reference sequence). The CDR3 loop spans 15 amino acids. With respect to this clonotype: What it binds is unknown.

The sequence derives from an adult who was a healthcare worker with PCR-confirmed SARS-CoV-2 infection or an uninfected control (not recorded which). The V and J genes are TRBV15 and TRBJ1-4, with D possibly matching TRBD1 (5 bases). Sequencing was performed on whole blood. The CDR3 DNA is TGTGCCACCAGCAGGGGAGGGGAGTTAGATGAAAAACTGTTTTTT. Its protein is CATSRGGELDEKLFF.